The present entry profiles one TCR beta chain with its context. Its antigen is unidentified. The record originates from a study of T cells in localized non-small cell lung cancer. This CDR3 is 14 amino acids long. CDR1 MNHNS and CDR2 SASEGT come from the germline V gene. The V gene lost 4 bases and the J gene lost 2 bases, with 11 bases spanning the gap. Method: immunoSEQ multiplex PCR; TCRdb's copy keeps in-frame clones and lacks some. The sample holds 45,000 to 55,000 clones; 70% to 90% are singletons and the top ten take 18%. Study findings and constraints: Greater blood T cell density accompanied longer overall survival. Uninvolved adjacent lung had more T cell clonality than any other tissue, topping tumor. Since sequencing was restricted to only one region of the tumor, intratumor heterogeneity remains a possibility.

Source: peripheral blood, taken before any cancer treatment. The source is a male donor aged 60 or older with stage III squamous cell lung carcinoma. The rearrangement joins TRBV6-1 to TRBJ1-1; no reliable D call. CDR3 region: CASSGHPLNTEAFF. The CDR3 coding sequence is TGTGCCAGCAGTGGTCACCCACTCAACACTGAAGCTTTCTTT.